The 8 T cell receptor beta chains given below trace back to one sample, sequenced in a study of T cells after yellow fever vaccination. TCRdb fed the 5' RACE reads into MiXCR, producing one record per CDR3 protein. The table has 150,000 to 200,000 distinct CDR3 sequences, about 10% seen once. Here the sequenced sample was CD8+ T cells sorted from PBMCs, taken 15 days after the yellow fever booster vaccination. These receptor sequences come from a man between 18 and 29 years old who received the YFV17D yellow fever vaccine.

Only a few counts were recorded for this clonotype. The V call is TRBV6-4, the J call TRBJ1-1, with D maybe TRBD1 (6 bases). The CDR3 runs 13 residues. Trimming took off 6 bases at V and 7 bases at J, with 15 bases between the two ends. Germline CDR1 MRHNA, CDR2 SNTAGT. The chain's CDR3 is CASSESTGGEAFF. The CDR3 DNA follows: TGTGCCAGCAGCGAATCGACAGGTGGTGAAGCTTTCTTT.

This clonotype has only a few counts. The J gene is TRBJ1-6, the V gene TRBV5-4; D is ambiguous. V gave up 0 bases and J gave up 10 bases, with 8 bases separating them. Per the germline V gene, CDR1 is SGHNT and CDR2 is YYREEE (reference sequence). The CDR3 is 13 amino acids. The CDR3 sequence is CASSLGEGSPLHF. The CDR3 nucleotides are TGTGCCAGCAGCTTGGGGGAGGGATCACCCCTCCACTTT.

This clonotype was counted between two and nine times. The chain joins TRBV29-1 to TRBJ1-1; D possibly corresponds to TRBD1 (5 bases). Trimming took off 0 bases at V and 2 bases at J, with 7 bases between the two ends. The germline V gene has CDR1 SQVTM and CDR2 ANQGSEA. The CDR3 sequence is 13 residues long. The CDR3 DNA sequence: TGCAGCGTTGAAGATCAGGGAAACACTGAAGCTTTCTTT. Translated, it gives CSVEDQGNTEAFF. Using reference TRBV29-1 and TRBJ1-1 for the parts outside the CDR3, the full variable domain is SAVISQKPSRDICQRGTSLTIQCQVDSQVTMMFWYRQQPGQSLTLIATANQGSEATYESGFVIDKFPISRPNLTFSTLTVSNMSPEDSSIYLCSVEDQGNTEAFFGQGTRLTVV.

This clonotype was seen only a few times. The junction differs from germline at one of its ends, possibly a read error. The rearrangement joins TRBV7-7 to TRBJ2-5; D is unresolved. In germline, CDR1 is SSHAT, CDR2 FNYEAQ (reference sequence). This CDR3 comprises 13 residues. The CDR3 nucleotides are TGTGCTAGCAGCTTAGGTGACGATTGGGCCCAGTACTTC. Its translation is CASSLGDDWAQYF.

The sample holds many counts of this clonotype. This chain links TRBV7-9 with TRBJ2-7; tentative D call: TRBD1 (6 bases). In germline, CDR1 is SEHNR, CDR2 FQNEAQ (reference sequence). CDR3 length equals 17 residues. With 4 bases removed from V and 0 bases from J, the gap between germline ends came to 19 bases. The CDR3 reads CASSSSDSLTPSYEQYF. CDR3 bases: TGTGCCAGCAGCTCCTCGGACAGCCTCACGCCCTCCTACGAGCAGTACTTC.

The rearrangement links TRBV5-1 to TRBJ1-1; TRBD1 agrees at 7 bases. This CDR3 is 13 amino acids long. Germline V gene lookup returns CDR1 SGHRS and CDR2 YFSETQ. After removal of 4 bases from V and 8 bases from J, the junction contained 8 bases not matched to a gene. CDR3 in DNA: TGCGCCAGCAGCGCCGCACCGGACAGGGAAGCTTTCTTT. This sequence encodes CASSAAPDREAFF. Complete variable domain (other parts from reference TRBV5-1 and TRBJ1-1): KAGVTQTPRYLIKTRGQQVTLSCSPISGHRSVSWYQQTPGQGLQFLFEYFSETQRNKGNFPGRFSGRQFSNSRSEMNVSTLELGDSALYLCASSAAPDREAFFGQGTRLTVV.

This clonotype was counted a few times. The V call is TRBV6-2 or TRBV6-3, the J call TRBJ1-3, with D possibly matching TRBD1 (5 bases). V gave up 0 bases and J gave up 7 bases, with 22 bases separating them. CDR1 is MNHEY and CDR2 is SVGEGT in the germline V gene. The CDR3 has 18 residues. Written as DNA, the CDR3 is TGTGCCAGCAGTTACTCGACGGGGACCCACGAATCGGTGAACACCATATATTTT. It yields the protein CASSYSTGTHESVNTIYF.

CDR3 region: CASSETGRDGYTF. In nucleotides, the CDR3 is TGCGCCAGCAGCGAGACAGGGAGGGATGGCTACACCTTC. The chain carries TRBV10-2 and TRBJ1-2; 7 bases map to TRBD1. The J segment lost 6 bases and the V segment lost 6 bases, leaving 7 bases of the junction unmatched. Per germline, CDR1 WSHSY and CDR2 SAAADI. The CDR3 runs 13 residues.